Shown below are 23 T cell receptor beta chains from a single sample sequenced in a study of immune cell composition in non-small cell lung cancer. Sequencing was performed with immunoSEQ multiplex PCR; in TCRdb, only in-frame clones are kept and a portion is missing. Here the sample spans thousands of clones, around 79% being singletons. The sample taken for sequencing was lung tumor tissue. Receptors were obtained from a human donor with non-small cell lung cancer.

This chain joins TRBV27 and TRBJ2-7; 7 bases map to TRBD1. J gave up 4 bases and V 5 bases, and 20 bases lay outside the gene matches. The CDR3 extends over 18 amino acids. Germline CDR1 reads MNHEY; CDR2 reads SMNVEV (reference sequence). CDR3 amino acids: CASSTRQGGEGASYEQYF. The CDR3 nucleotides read TGTGCCAGCAGTACCCGACAGGGCGGCGAGGGGGCCTCGTACGAGCAGTACTTC.

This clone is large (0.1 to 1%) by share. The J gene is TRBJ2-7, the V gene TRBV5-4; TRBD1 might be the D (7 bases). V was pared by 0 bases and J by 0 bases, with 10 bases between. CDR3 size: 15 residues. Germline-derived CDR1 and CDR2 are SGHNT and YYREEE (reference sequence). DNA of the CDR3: TGTGCCAGCAGCTTGGGGAGGGACAGCTCCTACGAGCAGTACTTC. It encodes CASSLGRDSSYEQYF.

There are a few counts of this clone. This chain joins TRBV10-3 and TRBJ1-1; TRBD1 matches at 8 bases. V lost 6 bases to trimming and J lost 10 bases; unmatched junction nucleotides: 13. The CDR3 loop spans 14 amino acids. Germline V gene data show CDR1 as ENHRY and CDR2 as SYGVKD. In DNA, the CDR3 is TGTGCCATCAGCCCAGGGGGCGAGGGTTCGGGAGCTTTCTTT. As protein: CAISPGGEGSGAFF.

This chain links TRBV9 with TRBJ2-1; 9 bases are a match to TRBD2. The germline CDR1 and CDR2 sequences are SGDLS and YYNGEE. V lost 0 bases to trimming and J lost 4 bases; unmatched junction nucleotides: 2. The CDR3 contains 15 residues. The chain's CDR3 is CASSVAAGGYNEQFF. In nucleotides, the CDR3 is TGTGCCAGCAGCGTAGCAGCGGGGGGTTACAATGAGCAGTTCTTC.

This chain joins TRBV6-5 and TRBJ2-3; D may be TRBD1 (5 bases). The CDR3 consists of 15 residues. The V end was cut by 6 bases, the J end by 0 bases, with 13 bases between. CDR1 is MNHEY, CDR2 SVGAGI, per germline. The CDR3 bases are TGTGCCAGCAGGGGATGGACAAGAAGCACAGATACGCAGTATTTT. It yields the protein CASRGWTRSTDTQYF.

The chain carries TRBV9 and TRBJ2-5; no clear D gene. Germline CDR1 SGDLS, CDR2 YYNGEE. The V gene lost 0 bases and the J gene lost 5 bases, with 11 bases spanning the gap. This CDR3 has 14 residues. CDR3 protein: CASSVGALEETQYF. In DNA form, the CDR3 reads TGTGCCAGCAGCGTAGGGGCCCTTGAGGAGACCCAGTACTTC.

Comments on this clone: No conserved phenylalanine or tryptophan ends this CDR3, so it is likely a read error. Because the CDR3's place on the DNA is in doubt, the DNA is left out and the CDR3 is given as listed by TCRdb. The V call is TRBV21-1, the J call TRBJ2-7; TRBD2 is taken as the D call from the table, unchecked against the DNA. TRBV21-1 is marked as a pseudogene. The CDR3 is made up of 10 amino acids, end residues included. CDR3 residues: CASRGLAGDI.

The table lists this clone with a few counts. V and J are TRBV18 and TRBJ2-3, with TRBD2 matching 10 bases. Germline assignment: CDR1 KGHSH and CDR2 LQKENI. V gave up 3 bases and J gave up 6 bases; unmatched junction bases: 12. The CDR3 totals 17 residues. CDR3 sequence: CASSPRFSGRRSDTQYF. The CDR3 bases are TGTGCCAGCTCACCTCGATTTAGCGGGAGGCGGTCGGATACGCAGTATTTT. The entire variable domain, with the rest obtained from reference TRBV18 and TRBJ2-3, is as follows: NAGVMQNPRHLVRRRGQEARLRCSPMKGHSHVYWYRQLPEEGLKFMVYLQKENIIDESGMPKERFSAEFPKEGPSILRIQQVVRGDSAAYFCASSPRFSGRRSDTQYFGPGTRLTVL.

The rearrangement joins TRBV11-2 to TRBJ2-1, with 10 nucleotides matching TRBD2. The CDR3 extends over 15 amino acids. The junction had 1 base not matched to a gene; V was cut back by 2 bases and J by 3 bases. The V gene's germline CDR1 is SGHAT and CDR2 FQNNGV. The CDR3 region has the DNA TGTGCCAGCAGCTTACCTAGCGGGGGCTACAATGAGCAGTTCTTC. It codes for CASSLPSGGYNEQFF.

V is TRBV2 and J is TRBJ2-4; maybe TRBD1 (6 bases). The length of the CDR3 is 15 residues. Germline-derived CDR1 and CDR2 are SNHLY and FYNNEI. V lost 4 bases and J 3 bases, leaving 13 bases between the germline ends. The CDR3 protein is CASSVETGDKNIQYF. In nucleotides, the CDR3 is TGTGCCAGCAGTGTCGAGACAGGAGACAAAAACATTCAGTACTTC.

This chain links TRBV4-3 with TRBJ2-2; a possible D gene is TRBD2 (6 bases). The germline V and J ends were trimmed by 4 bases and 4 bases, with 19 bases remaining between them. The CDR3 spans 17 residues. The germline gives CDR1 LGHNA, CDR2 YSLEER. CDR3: CASSRMGRGGTTGELFF. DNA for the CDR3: TGCGCCAGCAGCCGGATGGGACGGGGAGGTACCACCGGGGAGCTGTTTTTT.

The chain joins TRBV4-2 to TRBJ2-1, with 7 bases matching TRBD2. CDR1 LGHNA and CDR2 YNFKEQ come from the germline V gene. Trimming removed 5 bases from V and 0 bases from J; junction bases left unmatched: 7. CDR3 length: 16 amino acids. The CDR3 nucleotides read TGTGCCAGCAGCTTGGGAACTAGCGACTCCTACAATGAGCAGTTCTTC. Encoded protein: CASSLGTSDSYNEQFF.

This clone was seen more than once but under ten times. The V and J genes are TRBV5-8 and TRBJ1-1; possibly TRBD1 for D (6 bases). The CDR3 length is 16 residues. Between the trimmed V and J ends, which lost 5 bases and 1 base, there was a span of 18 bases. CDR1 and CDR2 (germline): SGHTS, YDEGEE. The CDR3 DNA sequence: TGTGCCAGCAGACCGACAGGCGACCCGGCGAACACTGAAGCTTTCTTT. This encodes CASRPTGDPANTEAFF.

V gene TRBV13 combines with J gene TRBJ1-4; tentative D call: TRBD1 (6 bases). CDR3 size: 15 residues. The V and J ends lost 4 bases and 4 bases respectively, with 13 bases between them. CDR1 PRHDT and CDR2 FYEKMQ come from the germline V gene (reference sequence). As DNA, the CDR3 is TGTGCCAGCAGCTCCACAGGGTCGGTTAATGAAAAACTGTTTTTT. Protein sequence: CASSSTGSVNEKLFF. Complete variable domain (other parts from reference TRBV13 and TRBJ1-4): AAGVIQSPRHLIKEKRETATLKCYPIPRHDTVYWYQQGPGQDPQFLISFYEKMQSDKGSIPDRFSAQQFSDYHSELNMSSLELGDSALYFCASSSTGSVNEKLFFGSGTQLSVL.

The CDR3 DNA reads as TGTGCCAGCAGCGAAAGACAGGGGACGAACGGGGAGCTGTTTTTT. Residues: CASSERQGTNGELFF. The chain combines TRBV7-6 with TRBJ2-2, with TRBD1 matching over 8 bases. The CDR3 totals 15 residues. Germline loops: CDR1 SGHVS, CDR2 FNYEAQ. Trimming cost V 5 bases and J 7 bases; bases outside gene matches: 9.

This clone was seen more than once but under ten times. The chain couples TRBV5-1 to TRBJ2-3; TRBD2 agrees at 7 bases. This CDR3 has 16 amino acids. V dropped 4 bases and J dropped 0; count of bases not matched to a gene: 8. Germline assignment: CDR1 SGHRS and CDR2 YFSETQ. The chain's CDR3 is CASSIMSGASTDTQYF. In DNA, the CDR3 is TGCGCCAGCAGCATAATGAGCGGGGCTAGCACAGATACGCAGTATTTT.

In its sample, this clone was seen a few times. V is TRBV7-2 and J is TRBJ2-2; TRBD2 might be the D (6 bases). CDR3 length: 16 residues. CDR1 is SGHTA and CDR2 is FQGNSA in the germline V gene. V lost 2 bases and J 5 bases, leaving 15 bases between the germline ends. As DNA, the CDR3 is TGTGCCAGCAGCTTAACGGCCGCCGGGGGAACCGGGGAGCTGTTTTTT. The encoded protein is CASSLTAAGGTGELFF.

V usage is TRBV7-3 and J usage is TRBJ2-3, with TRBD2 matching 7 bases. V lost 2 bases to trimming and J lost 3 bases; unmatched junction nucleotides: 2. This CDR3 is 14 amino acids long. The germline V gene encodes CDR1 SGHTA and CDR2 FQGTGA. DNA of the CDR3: TGTGCCAGCAGCTTAGCGGGAGTGACAGATACGCAGTATTTT. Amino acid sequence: CASSLAGVTDTQYF.

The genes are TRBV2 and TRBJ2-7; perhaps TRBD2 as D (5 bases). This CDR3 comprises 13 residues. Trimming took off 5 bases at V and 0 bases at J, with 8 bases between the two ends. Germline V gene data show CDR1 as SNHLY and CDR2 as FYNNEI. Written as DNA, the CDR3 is TGTGCCAGCAGTTCGGACTTCTCCTACGAGCAGTACTTC. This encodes CASSSDFSYEQYF.

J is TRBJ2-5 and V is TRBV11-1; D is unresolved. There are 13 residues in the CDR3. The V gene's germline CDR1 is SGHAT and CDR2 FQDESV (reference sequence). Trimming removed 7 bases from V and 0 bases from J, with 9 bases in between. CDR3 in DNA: TGTGCCAGCACCCTTCCTAACCAAGAGACCCAGTACTTC. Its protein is CASTLPNQETQYF.

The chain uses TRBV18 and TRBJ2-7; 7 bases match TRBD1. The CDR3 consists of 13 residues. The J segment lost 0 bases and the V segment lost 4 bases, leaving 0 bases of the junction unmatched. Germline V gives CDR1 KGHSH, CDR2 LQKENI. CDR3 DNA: TGTGCCAGCTCACGGGACAGCTCCTACGAGCAGTACTTC. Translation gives CASSRDSSYEQYF.

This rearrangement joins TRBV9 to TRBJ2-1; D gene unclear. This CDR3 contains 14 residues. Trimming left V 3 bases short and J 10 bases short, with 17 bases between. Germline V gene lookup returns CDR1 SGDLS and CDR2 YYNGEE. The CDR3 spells CASSATRRMEEQFF. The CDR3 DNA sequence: TGTGCCAGCAGCGCGACTCGCCGAATGGAAGAGCAGTTCTTC.

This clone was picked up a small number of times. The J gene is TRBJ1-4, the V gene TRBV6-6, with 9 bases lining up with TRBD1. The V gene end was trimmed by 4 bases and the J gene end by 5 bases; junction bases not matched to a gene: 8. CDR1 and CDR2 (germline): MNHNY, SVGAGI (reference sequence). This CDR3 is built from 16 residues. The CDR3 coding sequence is TGTGCCAGCAGTTCCGACAAGGGGACAGGGAATGAAAAACTGTTTTTT. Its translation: CASSSDKGTGNEKLFF.